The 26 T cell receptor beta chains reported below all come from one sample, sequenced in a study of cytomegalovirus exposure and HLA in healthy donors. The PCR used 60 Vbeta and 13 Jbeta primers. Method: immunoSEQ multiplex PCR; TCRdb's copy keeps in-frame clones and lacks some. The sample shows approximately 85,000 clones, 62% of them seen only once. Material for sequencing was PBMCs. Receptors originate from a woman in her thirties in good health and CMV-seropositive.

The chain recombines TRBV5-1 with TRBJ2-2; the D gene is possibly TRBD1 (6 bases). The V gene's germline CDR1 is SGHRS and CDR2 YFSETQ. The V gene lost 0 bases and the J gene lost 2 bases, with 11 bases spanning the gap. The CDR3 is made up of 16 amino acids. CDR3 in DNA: TGCGCCAGCAGCTTGGCCCTACAGGGAAACACCGGGGAGCTGTTTTTT. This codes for CASSLALQGNTGELFF.

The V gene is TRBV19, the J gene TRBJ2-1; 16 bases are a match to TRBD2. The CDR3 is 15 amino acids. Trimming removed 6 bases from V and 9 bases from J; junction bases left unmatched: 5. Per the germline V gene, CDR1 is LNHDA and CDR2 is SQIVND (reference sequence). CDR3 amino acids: CASRGLAGGLSEQFF. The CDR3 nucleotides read TGTGCCAGTAGGGGACTAGCGGGGGGGCTGAGTGAGCAGTTCTTC.

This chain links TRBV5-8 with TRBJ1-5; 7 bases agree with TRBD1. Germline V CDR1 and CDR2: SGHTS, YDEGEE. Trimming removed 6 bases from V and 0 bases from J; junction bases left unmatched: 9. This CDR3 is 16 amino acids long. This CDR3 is CASTPGQIISNQPQHF. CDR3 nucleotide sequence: TGTGCCAGCACCCCGGGACAGATAATTAGCAATCAGCCCCAGCATTTT.

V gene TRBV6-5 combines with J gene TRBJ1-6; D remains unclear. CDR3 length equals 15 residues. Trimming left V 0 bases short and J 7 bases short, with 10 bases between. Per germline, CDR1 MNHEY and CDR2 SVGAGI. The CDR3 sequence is CASSYSRRENSPLHF. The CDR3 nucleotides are TGTGCCAGCAGTTACTCCCGACGGGAAAATTCACCCCTCCACTTT.

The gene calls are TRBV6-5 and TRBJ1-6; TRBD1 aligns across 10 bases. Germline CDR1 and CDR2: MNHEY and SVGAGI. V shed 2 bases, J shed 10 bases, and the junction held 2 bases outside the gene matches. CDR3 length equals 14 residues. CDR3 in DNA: TGTGCCAGCAGTTACGGGACAGGGGAGTCACCCCTCCACTTT. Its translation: CASSYGTGESPLHF.

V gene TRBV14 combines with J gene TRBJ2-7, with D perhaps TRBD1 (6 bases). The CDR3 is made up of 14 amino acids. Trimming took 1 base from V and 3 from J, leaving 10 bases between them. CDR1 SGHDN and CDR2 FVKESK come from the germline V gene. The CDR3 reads CASSQGRGGYEQYF. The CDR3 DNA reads TGTGCCAGCAGCCAAGGAAGAGGGGGCTACGAGCAGTACTTC.

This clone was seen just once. The CDR3 bases are TGTGCCAGCTCGCCCGGGACTAGCGGGGGGGCTAGGCAGTACTTC. The encoded protein is CASSPGTSGGARQYF. This chain joins TRBV18 and TRBJ2-5, with 16 bases identical to TRBD2. Germline CDR1 reads KGHSH; CDR2 reads LQKENI. The CDR3 covers 15 residues. Trimming at V came to 6 bases and at J to 11 bases, leaving 9 bases not matched to a gene.

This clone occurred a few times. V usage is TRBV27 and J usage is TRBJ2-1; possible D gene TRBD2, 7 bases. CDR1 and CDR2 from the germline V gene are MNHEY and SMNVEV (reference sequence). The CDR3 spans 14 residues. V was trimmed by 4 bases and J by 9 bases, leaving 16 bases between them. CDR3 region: CASSWTRGYGEQFF. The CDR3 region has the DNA TGTGCCAGCAGTTGGACTAGGGGGTATGGTGAGCAGTTCTTC.

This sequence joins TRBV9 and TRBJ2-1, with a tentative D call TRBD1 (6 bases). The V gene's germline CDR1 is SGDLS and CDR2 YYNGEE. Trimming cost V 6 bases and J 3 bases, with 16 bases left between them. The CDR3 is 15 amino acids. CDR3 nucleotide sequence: TGTGCCAGCACCTCAGGGGATGGGTACTACAATGAGCAGTTCTTC. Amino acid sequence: CASTSGDGYYNEQFF.

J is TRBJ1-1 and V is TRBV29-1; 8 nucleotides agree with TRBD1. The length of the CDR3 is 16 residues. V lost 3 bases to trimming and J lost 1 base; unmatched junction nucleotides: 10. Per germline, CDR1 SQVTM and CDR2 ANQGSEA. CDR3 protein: CSVDGAGGAANTEAFF. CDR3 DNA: TGCAGCGTTGATGGCGCAGGGGGCGCGGCGAACACTGAAGCTTTCTTT.

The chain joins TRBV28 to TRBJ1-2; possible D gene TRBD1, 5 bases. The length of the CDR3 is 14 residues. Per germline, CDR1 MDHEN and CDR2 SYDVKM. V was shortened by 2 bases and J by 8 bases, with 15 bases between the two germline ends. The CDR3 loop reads CASSLPQVGLGYTF. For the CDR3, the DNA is TGTGCCAGCAGTTTACCCCAAGTGGGGCTAGGCTACACCTTC.

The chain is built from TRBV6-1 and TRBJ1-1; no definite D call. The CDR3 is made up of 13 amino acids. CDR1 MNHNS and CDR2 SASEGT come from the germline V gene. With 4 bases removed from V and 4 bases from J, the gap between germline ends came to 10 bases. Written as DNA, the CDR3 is TGTGCCAGCAGTGTTGTTGGGCCCACTGAAGCTTTCTTT. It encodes CASSVVGPTEAFF.

The DNA of the CDR3 is TGTGCCAGCAGCTTGGGCCTAGCGGGGAACACCGGGGAGCTGTTTTTT. Protein product: CASSLGLAGNTGELFF. This chain uses TRBV5-4 with TRBJ2-2; TRBD2 matches 8 bases. Trimming removed 0 bases from V and 1 base from J; junction bases left unmatched: 2. This CDR3 comprises 16 residues. Germline CDR1 is SGHNT and CDR2 is YYREEE (reference sequence).

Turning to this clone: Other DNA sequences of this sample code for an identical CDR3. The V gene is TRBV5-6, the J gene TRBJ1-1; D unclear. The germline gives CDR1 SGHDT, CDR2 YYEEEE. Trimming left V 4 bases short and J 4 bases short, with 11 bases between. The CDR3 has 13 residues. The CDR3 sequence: CASSPSTGTEAFF. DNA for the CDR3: TGTGCCAGCAGCCCCTCTACGGGCACTGAAGCTTTCTTT.

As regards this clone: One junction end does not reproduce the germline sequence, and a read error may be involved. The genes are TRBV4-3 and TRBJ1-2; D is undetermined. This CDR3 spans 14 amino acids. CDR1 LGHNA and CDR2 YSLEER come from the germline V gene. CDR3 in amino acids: CASSQEGSGYGYPF. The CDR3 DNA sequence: TGCGCCAGCAGCCAAGAAGGGAGTGGTTATGGCTACCCCTTC.

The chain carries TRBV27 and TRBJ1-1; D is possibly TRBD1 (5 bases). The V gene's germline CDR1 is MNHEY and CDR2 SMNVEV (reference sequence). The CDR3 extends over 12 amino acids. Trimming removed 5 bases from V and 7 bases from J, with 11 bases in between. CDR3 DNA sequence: TGTGCCAGCAGTATTTTCCAGGGTGAAGCTTTCTTT. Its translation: CASSIFQGEAFF.

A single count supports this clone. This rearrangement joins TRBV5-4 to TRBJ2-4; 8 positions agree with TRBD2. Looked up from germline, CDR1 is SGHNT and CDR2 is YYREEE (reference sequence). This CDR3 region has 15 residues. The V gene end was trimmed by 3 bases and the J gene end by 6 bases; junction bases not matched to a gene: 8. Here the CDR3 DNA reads TGTGCCAGCAGCTCGGGAGGGGATCTTCGAAACATTCAGTACTTC. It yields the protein CASSSGGDLRNIQYF.

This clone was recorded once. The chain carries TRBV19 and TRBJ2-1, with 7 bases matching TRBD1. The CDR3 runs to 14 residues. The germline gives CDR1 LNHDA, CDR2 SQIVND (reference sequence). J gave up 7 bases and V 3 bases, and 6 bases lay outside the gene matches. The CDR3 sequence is CASSMGQPGNEQFF. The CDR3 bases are TGTGCCAGTAGTATGGGACAGCCGGGGAATGAGCAGTTCTTC.

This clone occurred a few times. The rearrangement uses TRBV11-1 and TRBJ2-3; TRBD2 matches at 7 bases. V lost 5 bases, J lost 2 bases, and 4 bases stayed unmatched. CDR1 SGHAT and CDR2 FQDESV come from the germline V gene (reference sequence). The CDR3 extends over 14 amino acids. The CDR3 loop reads CASSPGTNTDTQYF. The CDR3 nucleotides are TGTGCCAGCAGCCCCGGGACTAACACAGATACGCAGTATTTT.

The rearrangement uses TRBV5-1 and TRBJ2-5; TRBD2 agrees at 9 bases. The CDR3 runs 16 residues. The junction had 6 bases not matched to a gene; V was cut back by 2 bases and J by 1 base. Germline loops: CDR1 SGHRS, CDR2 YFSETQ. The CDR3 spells CASSFVRGGFQETQYF. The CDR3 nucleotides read TGCGCCAGCAGCTTCGTGCGGGGGGGCTTCCAAGAGACCCAGTACTTC.

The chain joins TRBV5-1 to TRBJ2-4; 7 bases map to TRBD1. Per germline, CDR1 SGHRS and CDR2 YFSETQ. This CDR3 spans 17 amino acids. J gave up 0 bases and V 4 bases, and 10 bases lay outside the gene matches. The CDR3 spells CASSLEGGTLAKNIQYF. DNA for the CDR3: TGCGCCAGCAGCCTCGAAGGGGGCACACTAGCCAAAAACATTCAGTACTTC.

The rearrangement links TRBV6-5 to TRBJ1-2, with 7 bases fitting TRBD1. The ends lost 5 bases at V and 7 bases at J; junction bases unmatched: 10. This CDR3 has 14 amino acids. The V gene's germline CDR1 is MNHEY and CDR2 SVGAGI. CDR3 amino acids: CASSLVGDSSGYTF. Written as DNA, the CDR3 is TGTGCCAGCAGTCTTGTGGGGGACAGTTCTGGCTACACCTTC.

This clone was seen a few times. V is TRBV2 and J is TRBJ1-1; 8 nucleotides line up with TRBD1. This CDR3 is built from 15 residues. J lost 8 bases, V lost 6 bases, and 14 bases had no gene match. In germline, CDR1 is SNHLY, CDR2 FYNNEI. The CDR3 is CASRDGQGPTSEAFF. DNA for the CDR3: TGTGCCAGCAGGGACGGACAGGGCCCCACCAGCGAAGCTTTCTTT.

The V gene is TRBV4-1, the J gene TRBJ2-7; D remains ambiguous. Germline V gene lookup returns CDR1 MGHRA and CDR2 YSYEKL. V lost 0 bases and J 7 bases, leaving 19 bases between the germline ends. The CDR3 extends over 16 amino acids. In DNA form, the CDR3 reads TGCGCCAGCAGCCAAGATCTGAGTCCCTTCGGTTTGGAGCAGTACTTC. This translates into CASSQDLSPFGLEQYF.

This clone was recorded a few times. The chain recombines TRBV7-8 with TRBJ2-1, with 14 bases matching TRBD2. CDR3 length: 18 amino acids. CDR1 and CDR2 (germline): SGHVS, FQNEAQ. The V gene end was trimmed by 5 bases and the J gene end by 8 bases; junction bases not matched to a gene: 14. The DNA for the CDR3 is TGTGCCAGCAGCGCTCGGACTAGCGGGGGGTCGTATCCCTATGAGCAGTTCTTC. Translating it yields CASSARTSGGSYPYEQFF. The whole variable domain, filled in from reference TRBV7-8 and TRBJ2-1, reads GAGVSQSPRYKVAKRGQDVALRCDPISGHVSLFWYQQALGQGPEFLTYFQNEAQLDKSGLPSDRFFAERPEGSVSTLKIQRTQQEDSAVYLCASSARTSGGSYPYEQFFGPGTRLTVL.

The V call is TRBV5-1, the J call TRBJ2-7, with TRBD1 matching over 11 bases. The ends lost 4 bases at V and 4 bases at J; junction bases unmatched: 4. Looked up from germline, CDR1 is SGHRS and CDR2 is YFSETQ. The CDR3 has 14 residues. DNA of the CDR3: TGCGCCAGCAGCCATGGGACAGGGGGTTACGAGCAGTACTTC. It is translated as CASSHGTGGYEQYF. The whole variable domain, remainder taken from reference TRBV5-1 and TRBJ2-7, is KAGVTQTPRYLIKTRGQQVTLSCSPISGHRSVSWYQQTPGQGLQFLFEYFSETQRNKGNFPGRFSGRQFSNSRSEMNVSTLELGDSALYLCASSHGTGGYEQYFGPGTRLTVT.